One TCR beta chain is described in this entry. What it recognizes is unknown. A second PCR, run for about 7 to 11 cycles, used a sample-barcoded 5' primer plus a J-beta primer mix. MiXCR was run by TCRdb on the 5' RACE reads, yielding one entry per CDR3 protein. This sample yields approximately 800,000 distinct CDR3 sequences, of which around 25% are seen a single time; around 3.6% belongs to the top ten. This sample was included in a study of blood T cells in healthy people across ages. Study results and limitations: Changes seen in expanded clonotypes were possibly confounded by donor CMV status left unknown. With unsorted PBMCs, a conclusive comparison of naive versus antigen-experienced cells was not possible.

Trimming removed 5 bases from V and 2 bases from J, with 12 bases in between. This CDR3 region has 14 residues. These same records also appear under a second study, on T cells of mothers and their children.

This sequence originates from a boy between 10 and 17 years old in good health. The material sequenced was blood. The chain recombines TRBV12-3 or TRBV12-4 with TRBJ1-2, with D possibly matching TRBD1 (5 bases). In nucleotides, the CDR3 is TGTGCCAGCAGTCCAGGGAAGGGGAACTATGGCTACACCTTC. Encoded protein: CASSPGKGNYGYTF.